Presented here are 14 T cell receptor beta chains from one specimen sequenced in a study of shared clonotypes between healthy human individuals. Sequencing used immunoSEQ multiplex PCR; TCRdb keeps in-frame clones, though not all of them. In the table there are some 480,000 clones, 70% to 80% of which are singletons. The sample comprised PBMCs. The receptors were sampled from a woman between 40 and 50 years old in good health. Some clones in this sample may be carry-over from other donors' samples.

The CDR3 coding sequence is TGTGCCAGCAGCGTAGGGGGAGATAGCAATCAGCCCCAGCATTTT. As protein: CASSVGGDSNQPQHF. The chain couples TRBV9 to TRBJ1-5, with D uncertain. The CDR3 is 15 residues long. V lost 0 bases, J lost 0 bases, and 7 bases lay in between. The germline CDR1 and CDR2 sequences are SGDLS and YYNGEE.

The chain combines TRBV19 with TRBJ1-5; D not certain. The ends were cut back, 5 bases at V and 0 bases at J, with 8 bases in the middle. The CDR3 has 14 amino acids. Looked up from germline, CDR1 is LNHDA and CDR2 is SQIVND (reference sequence). CDR3 DNA: TGTGCCAGTAGTCGCGACAATAGCAATCAGCCCCAGCATTTT. Translation: CASSRDNSNQPQHF.

This clone appeared once. V and J are TRBV28 and TRBJ2-3; TRBD2 aligns across 7 bases. Germline V CDR1 and CDR2: MDHEN, SYDVKM. J gave up 2 bases and V 5 bases, and 7 bases lay outside the gene matches. The CDR3 runs 15 residues. CDR3 DNA sequence: TGTGCCAGCAGTGGTAATGCGGGGGTCACAGATACGCAGTATTTT. Amino acids: CASSGNAGVTDTQYF.

The chain joins TRBV4-2 to TRBJ1-4; D is perhaps TRBD1 (5 bases). This CDR3 contains 17 residues. Between the trimmed V and J ends, which lost 1 base and 5 bases, there was a span of 17 bases. Germline assignment: CDR1 LGHNA and CDR2 YNFKEQ. CDR3 coding DNA: TGTGCCAGCAGCCAAGCTGGAGGGGCCAATCTCAATGAAAAACTGTTTTTT. Protein product: CASSQAGGANLNEKLFF.

This clone was picked up many times. The genes are TRBV5-6 and TRBJ1-5; 11 bases align to TRBD1. V trimming: 4 bases; J trimming: 7 bases; junction bases outside the gene matches: 10. Germline loops: CDR1 SGHDT, CDR2 YYEEEE. The CDR3 consists of 16 residues. DNA of the CDR3: TGTGCCAGCAGCAGCCGGACAGGGGGCTTGGGCCAGCCCCAGCATTTT. Amino acid sequence: CASSSRTGGLGQPQHF.

This clone was observed a handful of times. J is TRBJ1-5 and V is TRBV30; 7 bases fit TRBD1. CDR1 is GTSNPN, CDR2 SVGIG, per germline (reference sequence). The V gene end was trimmed by 5 bases and the J gene end by 3 bases; junction bases not matched to a gene: 4. This CDR3 is 13 amino acids long. The CDR3 reads CAWARGANQPQHF. The CDR3 DNA sequence: TGTGCCTGGGCCAGGGGGGCCAATCAGCCCCAGCATTTT.

The chain has TRBV19 and TRBJ1-4, with D uncertain. The V end was cut by 6 bases, the J end by 0 bases, with 5 bases between. The CDR3 runs to 13 residues. CDR1 is LNHDA, CDR2 SQIVND, per germline (reference sequence). CDR3 sequence (DNA): TGTGCCAGTAGCCGTACAACTAATGAAAAACTGTTTTTT. Encoded protein: CASSRTTNEKLFF.

The chain employs TRBV5-1 and TRBJ2-7, with 10 positions matching TRBD2. The CDR3 spans 15 residues. V lost 0 bases to trimming and J lost 7 bases; unmatched junction nucleotides: 7. CDR1 is SGHRS, CDR2 YFSETQ, per germline. The CDR3 here is CASSLAEVAGGEQYF. DNA for the CDR3: TGCGCCAGCAGCTTGGCCGAGGTAGCGGGAGGTGAGCAGTACTTC. The whole variable domain, remainder taken from reference TRBV5-1 and TRBJ2-7, is KAGVTQTPRYLIKTRGQQVTLSCSPISGHRSVSWYQQTPGQGLQFLFEYFSETQRNKGNFPGRFSGRQFSNSRSEMNVSTLELGDSALYLCASSLAEVAGGEQYFGPGTRLTVT.

This clone was picked up one time. This chain links TRBV7-2 with TRBJ1-2; TRBD1 aligns across 8 bases. The CDR3 spans 17 residues. The J segment lost 4 bases and the V segment lost 1 base, leaving 11 bases of the junction unmatched. The germline gives CDR1 SGHTA, CDR2 FQGNSA. CDR3 DNA: TGTGCCAGCAGCTTAGGTCAAGGACAGGGACATAGCTATGGCTACACCTTC. Amino acids: CASSLGQGQGHSYGYTF.

CDR3 amino acids: CSVGGNGYEQYF. In DNA, the CDR3 is TGCAGCGTTGGCGGGAACGGGTACGAGCAGTACTTC. This chain links TRBV29-1 with TRBJ2-5; the D gene is possibly TRBD2 (6 bases). Gene TRBJ2-7 matches the end of the DNA better, so the J call may be wrong. CDR3 length: 12 amino acids. Germline-derived CDR1 and CDR2 are SQVTM and ANQGSEA.

The chain is built from TRBV14 and TRBJ1-1; D is unclear. Germline V gene sequence: CDR1 SGHDN, CDR2 FVKESK. Trimming shortened V by 2 bases and J by 0 bases, and 4 bases separated the two germline ends. The CDR3 consists of 13 residues. As DNA, the CDR3 is TGTGCCAGCAGCCAATATATGAACACTGAAGCTTTCTTT. Its protein product is CASSQYMNTEAFF.

V usage is TRBV2 and J usage is TRBJ2-1; TRBD2 matches 7 bases. The germline V gene encodes CDR1 SNHLY and CDR2 FYNNEI. The V segment lost 7 bases and the J segment 5 bases; nucleotides outside the gene matches: 11. This CDR3 region has 15 residues. The DNA of the CDR3 is TGTGCCAGCATGAGAGGACTAGGTTTTGACAATGAGCAGTTCTTC. It specifies CASMRGLGFDNEQFF.

In this sample, this clone turned up a few times. The chain recombines TRBV6-1 with TRBJ2-5; no clear D. The CDR3 covers 16 residues. Germline V gives CDR1 MNHNS, CDR2 SASEGT. V lost 1 base and J 0 bases, leaving 12 bases between the germline ends. In nucleotides, the CDR3 is TGTGCCAGCAGTGAAGGGACGAAATTGTACCAAGAGACCCAGTACTTC. It encodes CASSEGTKLYQETQYF.

Here the CDR3 reads CASSLEPSGPYNEQFF. For the CDR3, the DNA is TGTGCCAGCAGCTTAGAGCCTAGCGGGCCCTACAATGAGCAGTTCTTC. J is TRBJ2-1 and V is TRBV11-2, with 8 positions matching TRBD2. V shed 0 bases and J 2 bases; nucleotides not matched to a gene: 3. This CDR3 has 16 amino acids. Germline CDR1 SGHAT, CDR2 FQNNGV.